Shown below are 31 T cell receptor beta chains from a single sample sequenced in a study of PD-L1 blockade in urothelial cancer. Time point of the sample: pretreatment peripheral blood. This table comes from immunoSEQ multiplex PCR, and its TCRdb copy is limited to in-frame clones, with some not included. The data show tens of thousands of clones, with around 88% seen just once and roughly 15% held by the top ten. Source: PBMCs, taken around atezolizumab (anti-PD-L1) treatment. These receptors originate from a woman aged 55-70 years with urothelial cancer.

This sequence joins TRBV18 and TRBJ1-1; 10 positions agree with TRBD1. Germline-derived CDR1 and CDR2 are KGHSH and LQKENI. The CDR3 totals 16 residues. V lost 4 bases, J lost 2 bases, and 7 bases stayed unmatched. The CDR3 loop is CASSLTGTGVNTEAFF. CDR3 nucleotide sequence: TGTGCCAGCTCACTGACCGGGACAGGGGTTAACACTGAAGCTTTCTTT.

This clone occurred a few times. This chain joins TRBV6-1 and TRBJ1-3, with a possible D match to TRBD1 (6 bases). V was cut by 6 bases and J by 0 bases, with 12 bases left in between. The CDR3 spans 15 residues. Germline CDR1 is MNHNS and CDR2 is SASEGT. The CDR3 reads CASSTGTSSGNTIYF. DNA of the CDR3: TGTGCCAGCAGCACCGGGACATCCTCTGGAAACACCATATATTTT.

V gene TRBV7-9 combines with J gene TRBJ2-5; unclear D gene. Germline values: CDR1 SEHNR, CDR2 FQNEAQ (reference sequence). V dropped 4 bases and J dropped 2 bases, with 11 bases sitting between them. This CDR3 comprises 14 residues. CDR3 in DNA: TGTGCCAGCAGCTCCGACTGGCATCAAGAGACCCAGTACTTC. Encoded protein: CASSSDWHQETQYF.

The chain combines TRBV19 with TRBJ1-6, with 10 positions matching TRBD1. This CDR3 region has 14 residues. Germline lookup yields CDR1 LNHDA and CDR2 SQIVND (reference sequence). Trimming at V came to 6 bases and at J to 8 bases, leaving 4 bases not matched to a gene. The CDR3 DNA reads TGTGCCAGTAGACCGGGACAGGGGCATTCACCCCTCCACTTT. Residues: CASRPGQGHSPLHF.

The chain recombines TRBV27 with TRBJ1-2; the D gene is possibly TRBD1 (6 bases). Germline CDR1 MNHEY, CDR2 SMNVEV (reference sequence). The germline V and J ends were trimmed by 3 bases and 6 bases, with 11 bases remaining between them. The CDR3 spans 13 residues. The CDR3 nucleotides read TGTGCCAGCAGTTTTCGGGACATAGATGGCTACACCTTC. The encoded protein is CASSFRDIDGYTF.

This chain connects TRBV5-1 to TRBJ2-5; 12 nucleotides agree with TRBD1. Germline assignment: CDR1 SGHRS and CDR2 YFSETQ. V lost 2 bases to trimming and J lost 5 bases; unmatched junction nucleotides: 4. The CDR3 is made up of 15 amino acids. The CDR3 nucleotides read TGCGCCAGCAGCTTAGGGACAGGGGGCCGTGAGACCCAGTACTTC. Translating gives CASSLGTGGRETQYF.

J is TRBJ2-5 and V is TRBV2, with TRBD2 identical over 8 bases. The V gene's germline CDR1 is SNHLY and CDR2 FYNNEI. The CDR3 is 14 residues long. V lost 7 bases and J lost 7; bases outside the gene matches: 11. DNA of the CDR3: TGTGCCAGCAAACGGACTAGCTCGGCTGGGACCCAGTACTTC. Its protein is CASKRTSSAGTQYF.

V and J are TRBV5-4 and TRBJ1-2; possibly TRBD1 for D (6 bases). The CDR3 runs to 13 residues. Germline V gene data show CDR1 as SGHNT and CDR2 as YYREEE (reference sequence). Trimming removed 4 bases at V and 5 bases at J, with 12 bases between. CDR3 residues: CASSVRGGYGYTF. The DNA for the CDR3 is TGTGCCAGCAGCGTGAGGGGGGGTTATGGCTACACCTTC.

The rearrangement uses TRBV5-8 and TRBJ2-7, with D hard to call. V lost 2 bases to trimming and J lost 3 bases, with 9 bases between them. The CDR3 contains 13 residues. CDR1 SGHTS and CDR2 YDEGEE come from the germline V gene. The CDR3 here is CASSLLSGYEQYF. The DNA of the CDR3 is TGTGCCAGCAGCTTACTTTCGGGCTACGAGCAGTACTTC.

This chain uses TRBV5-1 with TRBJ2-7; 7 nucleotides agree with TRBD1. The CDR3 sequence is 13 residues long. V was pared by 0 bases and J by 5 bases, with 2 bases of the junction left unmatched. Germline CDR1 reads SGHRS; CDR2 reads YFSETQ. Here the CDR3 reads CASSLEQGDEQYF. The CDR3 nucleotides are TGCGCCAGCAGCTTGGAGCAGGGGGACGAGCAGTACTTC.

This chain connects TRBV4-1 to TRBJ2-7, with TRBD2 matching over 7 bases. This CDR3 region has 14 residues. Germline assignment: CDR1 MGHRA and CDR2 YSYEKL. Trimming removed 1 base from V and 1 base from J; junction bases left unmatched: 1. The CDR3 region is CASSQAGGSYEQYF. The CDR3 coding sequence is TGCGCCAGCAGCCAAGCGGGGGGTTCCTACGAGCAGTACTTC.

The rearrangement uses TRBV5-6 and TRBJ2-1; 9 bases align to TRBD1. The CDR3 is 12 residues long. Germline V gene sequence: CDR1 SGHDT, CDR2 YYEEEE. V dropped 3 bases and J dropped 8; count of bases not matched to a gene: 0. The CDR3 nucleotides read TGTGCCAGCAGCTGGGACAGGGATGAGCAGTTCTTC. The encoded protein is CASSWDRDEQFF.

This chain connects TRBV27 to TRBJ2-3; the D is unclear. The CDR3 totals 13 residues. The germline V gene has CDR1 MNHEY and CDR2 SMNVEV (reference sequence). Trimming left V 6 bases short and J 5 bases short, with 12 bases between. CDR3 sequence: CASSQDRGDTQYF. The CDR3 nucleotides are TGTGCCAGCAGCCAAGATAGAGGAGATACGCAGTATTTT.

This chain joins TRBV4-3 and TRBJ2-7, with D tentatively TRBD2 (5 bases). V gave up 0 bases and J gave up 7 bases, with 10 bases separating them. CDR1 and CDR2 from the germline V gene are LGHNA and YSLEER. The CDR3 sequence is 13 residues long. This CDR3 is CASSQDQQREQYF. As DNA, the CDR3 is TGCGCCAGCAGCCAAGATCAGCAGCGGGAGCAGTACTTC.

This chain joins TRBV15 and TRBJ1-2; 7 nucleotides match TRBD1. The V gene's germline CDR1 is LNHNV and CDR2 YYDKDF (reference sequence). This CDR3 spans 15 amino acids. V dropped 4 bases and J dropped 5; count of bases not matched to a gene: 10. The chain's CDR3 is CATSTRDRPLYGYTF. As DNA, the CDR3 is TGTGCCACCAGCACTCGGGACAGACCTCTGTATGGCTACACCTTC. Full variable domain (missing parts from reference TRBV15 and TRBJ1-2): DAMVIQNPRYQVTQFGKPVTLSCSQTLNHNVMYWYQQKSSQAPKLLFHYYDKDFNNEADTPDNFQSRRPNTSFCFLDIRSPGLGDTAMYLCATSTRDRPLYGYTFGSGTRLTVV.

V gene TRBV6-6 combines with J gene TRBJ1-5, with 9 bases fitting TRBD1. Per the germline V gene, CDR1 is MNHNY and CDR2 is SVGAGI (reference sequence). The CDR3 is 15 residues long. V lost 0 bases, J lost 4 bases, and 1 base stayed unmatched. The CDR3 sequence: CASSYSGTGNQPQHF. Written as DNA, the CDR3 is TGTGCCAGCAGTTACTCGGGGACAGGGAATCAGCCCCAGCATTTT.

The J gene is TRBJ2-1, the V gene TRBV5-6, with 9 bases lining up with TRBD2. The CDR3 sequence is 16 residues long. The germline gives CDR1 SGHDT, CDR2 YYEEEE. The ends lost 2 bases at V and 8 bases at J; junction bases unmatched: 11. In DNA, the CDR3 is TGTGCCAGCAGCTTAACTTTTGGCGGGAGGGCCTATGAGCAGTTCTTC. It specifies CASSLTFGGRAYEQFF. Combining the CDR3 with reference TRBV5-6 and TRBJ2-1 gives the whole variable domain DAGVTQSPTHLIKTRGQQVTLRCSPKSGHDTVSWYQQALGQGPQFIFQYYEEEERQRGNFPDRFSGHQFPNYSSELNVNALLLGDSALYLCASSLTFGGRAYEQFFGPGTRLTVL.

The chain joins TRBV7-9 to TRBJ2-7; TRBD2 agrees at 8 bases. The germline V gene encodes CDR1 SEHNR and CDR2 FQNEAQ (reference sequence). Trimming cost V 3 bases and J 3 bases; bases outside gene matches: 4. The CDR3 loop spans 14 amino acids. The CDR3 is CASSFQRGIYEQYF. CDR3 DNA: TGTGCCAGCAGCTTCCAGCGGGGGATCTACGAGCAGTACTTC. The variable domain in full, with the rest retrieved from reference TRBV7-9 and TRBJ2-7, is DTGVSQNPRHKITKRGQNVTFRCDPISEHNRLYWYRQTLGQGPEFLTYFQNEAQLEKSRLLSDRFSAERPKGSFSTLEIQRTEQGDSAMYLCASSFQRGIYEQYFGPGTRLTVT.

The chain has TRBV10-3 and TRBJ2-2; 11 nucleotides agree with TRBD2. Germline-derived CDR1 and CDR2 are ENHRY and SYGVKD. V was clipped by 0 bases and J by 5 bases; unmatched bases: 11. The CDR3 spans 19 residues. The DNA for the CDR3 is TGTGCCATCAGTGAGTCTTTCACGGGACTAGCGGAGAAGACCGGGGAGCTGTTTTTT. The encoded protein is CAISESFTGLAEKTGELFF.

The chain employs TRBV7-8 and TRBJ1-3; no reliable D call. V was cut by 1 base and J by 0 bases, with 4 bases left in between. The CDR3 is made up of 14 amino acids. Germline V gene lookup returns CDR1 SGHVS and CDR2 FQNEAQ. CDR3 amino acids: CASSLDTSGNTIYF. Here the CDR3 DNA reads TGTGCCAGCAGCTTAGACACCTCTGGAAACACCATATATTTT.

The chain combines TRBV10-1 with TRBJ2-6; 12 nucleotides align to TRBD2. The CDR3 has 18 amino acids. V lost 0 bases and J lost 1; bases outside the gene matches: 1. Germline V gene lookup returns CDR1 WNHNN and CDR2 SYGVQD (reference sequence). The DNA of the CDR3 is TGCGCCAGCAGTGAGTCAGGACTAGCGGGATCTGGGGCCAACGTCCTGACTTTC. Translation: CASSESGLAGSGANVLTF.

The V call is TRBV7-9, the J call TRBJ2-3; TRBD1 aligns across 12 bases. Losses at the gene ends were 6 bases for V and 6 bases for J; bases not matched to a gene: 10. The CDR3 is 16 amino acids. Per the germline V gene, CDR1 is SEHNR and CDR2 is FQNEAQ (reference sequence). CDR3 amino acids: CASRSGQGARRDTQYF. DNA for the CDR3: TGTGCCAGCAGATCGGGACAGGGGGCGCGGAGGGATACGCAGTATTTT.

The chain combines TRBV6-5 with TRBJ2-4; D remains ambiguous. The CDR3 runs 15 residues. The germline V and J ends were trimmed by 0 bases and 0 bases, with 6 bases remaining between them. Germline assignment: CDR1 MNHEY and CDR2 SVGAGI. CDR3 in amino acids: CASSYSELAKNIQYF. DNA of the CDR3: TGTGCCAGCAGTTACTCGGAGTTAGCCAAAAACATTCAGTACTTC.

The J gene is TRBJ1-4, the V gene TRBV6-5, with 7 positions matching TRBD1. V dropped 4 bases and J dropped 3; count of bases not matched to a gene: 8. Per the germline V gene, CDR1 is MNHEY and CDR2 is SVGAGI. The CDR3 covers 16 residues. Here the CDR3 DNA reads TGTGCCAGCAGTTCCTTGATCGGGACAGCTAATGAAAAACTGTTTTTT. Its protein product is CASSSLIGTANEKLFF.

This clone was seen once. CDR3 coding DNA: TGCGCCAGCAGCTTGGACGCGGGACGCACAGATACGCAGTATTTT. It is translated as CASSLDAGRTDTQYF. This chain links TRBV5-1 with TRBJ2-3, with a possible D match to TRBD2 (6 bases). CDR1 and CDR2 (germline): SGHRS, YFSETQ. Deletions cut 0 bases from V and 1 base from J, with 9 bases between. The CDR3 contains 15 residues.

The CDR3 is CASSSGPGAIYNEQFF. CDR3 nucleotide sequence: TGTGCCAGCAGTTCGGGCCCGGGAGCGATTTACAATGAGCAGTTCTTC. The rearrangement uses TRBV6-5 and TRBJ2-1; D possibly corresponds to TRBD2 (6 bases). The ends were cut back, 4 bases at V and 4 bases at J, with 17 bases in the middle. The CDR3 is 16 amino acids. Looked up from germline, CDR1 is MNHEY and CDR2 is SVGAGI.

This chain connects TRBV6-5 to TRBJ1-1; 8 nucleotides match TRBD1. The CDR3 totals 15 residues. V shed 6 bases and J 0 bases; nucleotides not matched to a gene: 6. Looked up from germline, CDR1 is MNHEY and CDR2 is SVGAGI. CDR3 nucleotides: TGTGCCAGCAGAACCTACAGGGGGGTGAACACTGAAGCTTTCTTT. Translation: CASRTYRGVNTEAFF.

V and J are TRBV11-3 and TRBJ2-1; TRBD1 matches 9 bases. The CDR3 consists of 16 residues. J lost 2 bases, V lost 5 bases, and 7 bases had no gene match. CDR1 is SGHNT and CDR2 is YENEEA in the germline V gene. CDR3 loop: CASSPGTGTPYNEQFF. Here the CDR3 DNA reads TGTGCCAGCAGCCCGGGGACAGGGACACCCTACAATGAGCAGTTCTTC.

The genes are TRBV5-1 and TRBJ2-7, with 10 bases aligning to TRBD2. The CDR3 spans 16 residues. V lost 3 bases and J lost 4; bases outside the gene matches: 10. Germline V gives CDR1 SGHRS, CDR2 YFSETQ. The CDR3 nucleotides read TGCGCCAGCAGCTGGGGACTAGCGCCATCTCTTTACGAGCAGTACTTC. It encodes CASSWGLAPSLYEQYF.

This chain connects TRBV4-2 to TRBJ1-2; D is uncertain. The V gene lost 3 bases and the J gene lost 2 bases, with 10 bases spanning the gap. The germline V gene has CDR1 LGHNA and CDR2 YNFKEQ. The CDR3 loop spans 14 amino acids. CDR3: CASSQASQNYGYTF. The CDR3 bases are TGTGCCAGCAGCCAGGCATCACAGAACTATGGCTACACCTTC.

The chain carries TRBV7-2 and TRBJ2-7, with D unresolved. The CDR3 covers 14 residues. Between the trimmed V and J ends, which lost 0 bases and 3 bases, there was a span of 9 bases. Per germline, CDR1 SGHTA and CDR2 FQGNSA. CDR3 in DNA: TGTGCCAGCAGCTTAGCGCTACGTCGCTACGAGCAGTACTTC. This sequence encodes CASSLALRRYEQYF.